Reported below is one T cell receptor (beta chain). Its specificity is unknown. The data originate from a study of beta chain features in type 1 diabetes. Study observations and caveats: Individuals with type 1 diabetes displayed fewer insertions and more deletions at VDJ junctions.

The whole isolated RNA underwent reverse transcription, so sequencing captured expressed TCRB transcripts. Generated by immunoSEQ multiplex PCR, the TCRdb table keeps only in-frame clones and is missing some. The sample contains 120,000 to 150,000 clones, approximately 52% of which appear only once. In germline, CDR1 is MNHEY, CDR2 SVGAGI. Trimming at V came to 7 bases and at J to 5 bases, leaving 7 bases not matched to a gene. The CDR3 length is 13 residues. This clonotype originated in a man aged 18 to 29 in good health. Source material: Tregs from blood. The chain employs TRBV6-5 and TRBJ1-1, with 7 bases identical to TRBD1. DNA for the CDR3: TGTGCCAGCATCCCAGGGGGTGGAACTGAAGCTTTCTTT. Its protein is CASIPGGGTEAFF.